Listed here are 21 T cell receptor beta chains from one sample, sequenced in a study of technical replicates of blood from four donors. Measured with immunoSEQ multiplex PCR; TCRdb has only the in-frame clones, and not every one. The sample includes over 50,000 clones, around 85% seen only once; the top ten take more than 5%. Sequences were obtained from PBMCs. Receptors were obtained from a human donor in good health. Some clones in this sample may be carry-over from other donors' samples.

The chain recombines TRBV4-2 with TRBJ2-3, with 12 nucleotides matching TRBD2. The CDR3 runs to 17 residues. Trimming removed 1 base from V and 3 bases from J; junction bases left unmatched: 5. Germline CDR1 is LGHNA and CDR2 is YNFKEQ. The CDR3 reads CASSQVKLAGGTDTQYF. The CDR3 DNA reads TGTGCCAGCAGCCAAGTAAAACTAGCGGGAGGAACAGATACGCAGTATTTT.

The chain employs TRBV5-6 and TRBJ1-2, with 8 bases aligning to TRBD1. There are 14 residues in the CDR3. In germline, CDR1 is SGHDT, CDR2 YYEEEE. V shed 5 bases and J 8 bases; nucleotides not matched to a gene: 11. The CDR3 DNA follows: TGTGCCAGCAGGGAGACAGGGGCCGGCGTCGGCTACACCTTC. It translates to CASRETGAGVGYTF.

The rearrangement joins TRBV7-2 to TRBJ2-7, with a possible D match to TRBD1 (5 bases). The CDR3 totals 13 residues. Germline loops: CDR1 SGHTA, CDR2 FQGNSA. V was pared by 7 bases and J by 0 bases, with 10 bases between. The CDR3 nucleotides are TGTGCCAGCAAGCCAGGGTACTCCTACGAGCAGTACTTC. Encoded protein: CASKPGYSYEQYF.

The rearrangement links TRBV4-1 to TRBJ1-3; perhaps TRBD1 as D (5 bases). This CDR3 is built from 15 residues. V was shortened by 2 bases and J by 3 bases, with 11 bases between the two germline ends. The germline V gene encodes CDR1 MGHRA and CDR2 YSYEKL. Here the CDR3 DNA reads TGCGCCAGCAGCCAATCACCAGGGATTGGAAACACCATATATTTT. Encoded protein: CASSQSPGIGNTIYF.

Only a few counts were recorded for this clone. V gene TRBV10-1 combines with J gene TRBJ1-1; D gene uncertain. Germline values: CDR1 WNHNN, CDR2 SYGVQD (reference sequence). V lost 10 bases and J lost 4, with 16 bases in between. The CDR3 runs to 13 residues. In DNA, the CDR3 is TGCGCCACGCGAGGCGTTGATGGCACTGAAGCTTTCTTT. Translating gives CATRGVDGTEAFF.

This rearrangement joins TRBV2 to TRBJ2-4, with a tentative D call TRBD2 (5 bases). V was shortened by 4 bases and J by 2 bases, with 15 bases between the two germline ends. CDR1 is SNHLY, CDR2 FYNNEI, per germline. The CDR3 consists of 16 residues. In nucleotides, the CDR3 is TGTGCCAGCAGTGTGATTGAACTAGTCACCAAAAACATTCAGTACTTC. Its translation is CASSVIELVTKNIQYF.

V usage is TRBV2 and J usage is TRBJ2-3; D gene unclear. V was pared by 6 bases and J by 9 bases, with 10 bases between. The CDR3 spans 11 residues. CDR1 is SNHLY and CDR2 is FYNNEI in the germline V gene. The CDR3 nucleotides read TGTGCCAGCAGAGGAGAGAGAACGCAGTATTTT. This encodes CASRGERTQYF. Supplemented by reference TRBV2 and TRBJ2-3, the full variable domain reads EPEVTQTPSHQVTQMGQEVILRCVPISNHLYFYWYRQILGQKVEFLVSFYNNEISEKSEIFDDQFSVERPDGSNFTLKIRSTKLEDSAMYFCASRGERTQYFGPGTRLTVL.

This clone was seen only once. The chain employs TRBV18 and TRBJ2-5; the D is unclear. The CDR3 is made up of 13 amino acids. Trimming took 2 bases from V and 3 from J, leaving 7 bases between them. Germline loops: CDR1 KGHSH, CDR2 LQKENI. The CDR3 sequence: CASSPFPKETQYF. As DNA, the CDR3 is TGTGCCAGCTCACCATTCCCCAAAGAGACCCAGTACTTC.

The V call is TRBV2, the J call TRBJ1-2; 9 bases are a match to TRBD1. Germline V gene data show CDR1 as SNHLY and CDR2 as FYNNEI. V was pared by 10 bases and J by 2 bases, with 17 bases of the junction left unmatched. This CDR3 region has 17 residues. The CDR3, as DNA: TGTGCCATACTACAGGGGGCGCAGAGTGGGGCCAACTATGGCTACACCTTC. Translating it yields CAILQGAQSGANYGYTF.

V is TRBV29-1 and J is TRBJ2-2, with a tentative D call TRBD2 (6 bases). Trimming stripped 3 bases from V and 6 bases from J, with 8 bases between. The CDR3 extends over 12 amino acids. Germline-derived CDR1 and CDR2 are SQVTM and ANQGSEA. CDR3 nucleotide sequence: TGCAGCGTTGAGGGGGGTGCCGGGGAGCTGTTTTTT. It translates to CSVEGGAGELFF.

V is TRBV9 and J is TRBJ2-5, with 8 bases identical to TRBD1. This CDR3 has 14 residues. Germline V gene data show CDR1 as SGDLS and CDR2 as YYNGEE. Trimming took 8 bases from V and 1 from J; bases not matched to a gene: 7. CDR3 loop: CASGQGPTQETQYF. The CDR3 bases are TGTGCCAGTGGACAGGGCCCTACCCAAGAGACCCAGTACTTC.

The chain couples TRBV15 to TRBJ2-6; the D gene is possibly TRBD1 (6 bases). Per the germline V gene, CDR1 is LNHNV and CDR2 is YYDKDF (reference sequence). There are 15 residues in the CDR3. Trimming removed 1 base at V and 4 bases at J, with 8 bases between. The CDR3: CATSRGDIGANVLTF. The CDR3 bases are TGTGCCACCAGCAGAGGGGACATCGGGGCCAACGTCCTGACTTTC.

This chain joins TRBV18 and TRBJ1-1, with 7 positions matching TRBD1. This CDR3 spans 14 amino acids. Germline CDR1 reads KGHSH; CDR2 reads LQKENI. V dropped 5 bases and J dropped 4; count of bases not matched to a gene: 7. The CDR3 DNA sequence: TGTGCCAGCTCAGCCGGACAGGCGGCCACTGAAGCTTTCTTT. The encoded protein is CASSAGQAATEAFF.

This clone was seen only a few times. The chain employs TRBV7-9 and TRBJ2-2; a weak D match, TRBD1 (6 bases). CDR3 size: 15 residues. Trimming left V 3 bases short and J 7 bases short, with 15 bases between. Germline V gene data show CDR1 as SEHNR and CDR2 as FQNEAQ (reference sequence). The DNA of the CDR3 is TGTGCCAGCAGCTTCTTGGAAGGGGGAGTCGGGGAGCTGTTTTTT. It translates to CASSFLEGGVGELFF.

The chain links TRBV2 to TRBJ1-1, with D perhaps matching TRBD1 (5 bases). With 8 bases removed from V and 0 bases from J, the gap between germline ends came to 10 bases. This CDR3 has 13 amino acids. CDR1 and CDR2 from the germline V gene are SNHLY and FYNNEI. The CDR3 here is CASGGGMNTEAFF. The DNA of the CDR3 is TGTGCCAGCGGGGGGGGGATGAACACTGAAGCTTTCTTT.

The gene calls are TRBV7-3 and TRBJ2-7, with 7 bases identical to TRBD1. From germline, CDR1 is SGHTA and CDR2 FQGTGA. J was trimmed by 2 bases and V by 6 bases; bases with no gene match: 4. There are 13 residues in the CDR3. The CDR3 sequence is CASRRQGTYEQYF. The CDR3 DNA reads as TGTGCCAGCAGGAGACAGGGAACCTACGAGCAGTACTTC.

This clone was counted between two and nine times. The chain uses TRBV11-2 and TRBJ1-5, with TRBD1 matching over 9 bases. The CDR3 spans 15 residues. Germline CDR1 and CDR2: SGHAT and FQNNGV. The J segment lost 6 bases and the V segment lost 5 bases, leaving 8 bases of the junction unmatched. The CDR3 region has the DNA TGTGCCAGCAGCCCCGGACAGGGGTCGGGTCAGCCCCAGCATTTT. Translation gives CASSPGQGSGQPQHF.

J is TRBJ2-3 and V is TRBV5-1; D possibly corresponds to TRBD2 (5 bases). The CDR3 contains 13 residues. CDR1 and CDR2 (germline): SGHRS, YFSETQ. V shed 4 bases and J shed 3 bases, with 9 bases lying between them. CDR3 amino acids: CASSEDLTDTQYF. In DNA form, the CDR3 reads TGCGCCAGCAGCGAGGACTTAACAGATACGCAGTATTTT.

The chain links TRBV27 to TRBJ1-6, with D possibly being TRBD1 (6 bases). The length of the CDR3 is 15 residues. V was trimmed by 6 bases and J by 7 bases, leaving 16 bases between them. CDR1 MNHEY and CDR2 SMNVEV come from the germline V gene (reference sequence). The CDR3 sequence: CASRSSGTLNSPLHF. CDR3 DNA sequence: TGTGCCAGCAGATCTTCCGGGACACTAAATTCACCCCTCCACTTT.

This clone showed up just once. CDR3 bases: TGTGCCAGTAGTTCCGGACAGGGGGGGGACTATGGCTACACCTTC. This translates into CASSSGQGGDYGYTF. The chain uses TRBV19 and TRBJ1-2; 10 bases agree with TRBD1. This CDR3 region has 15 residues. Germline values: CDR1 LNHDA, CDR2 SQIVND (reference sequence). Trimming removed 5 bases from V and 3 bases from J; junction bases left unmatched: 6. The variable domain in full, completed from reference TRBV19 and TRBJ1-2, reads DGGITQSPKYLFRKEGQNVTLSCEQNLNHDAMYWYRQDPGQGLRLIYYSQIVNDFQKGDIAEGYSVSREKKESFPLTVTSAQKNPTAFYLCASSSGQGGDYGYTFGSGTRLTVV.

The chain recombines TRBV19 with TRBJ2-1; TRBD2 aligns across 8 bases. This CDR3 region has 18 residues. Germline-derived CDR1 and CDR2 are LNHDA and SQIVND (reference sequence). Losses at the gene ends were 5 bases for V and 0 bases for J; bases not matched to a gene: 12. The CDR3 DNA sequence: TGTGCCAGTAGTTCGAGCGGGGGTGAACGGATCTCCTACAATGAGCAGTTCTTC. It encodes CASSSSGGERISYNEQFF.